Below, one TCR beta chain is given with its context. Clones were sequenced by immunoSEQ multiplex PCR, and TCRdb holds only the in-frame ones, with some missing. The table lists roughly 100,000 clones, more than 75% of them singletons. Trimming took off 1 base at V and 0 bases at J, with 9 bases between the two ends. Germline CDR1 is MNHEY and CDR2 is SMNVEV (reference sequence). The CDR3 is 15 amino acids. These data are taken from a study of radiotherapy plus CTLA-4 blockade in lung cancer. The sample here was peripheral blood, taken from a patient treated with radiotherapy plus ipilimumab. The clonotype originates from a human donor with non-small cell lung cancer that progressed on radiotherapy plus ipilimumab. Some clones in this sample may be carry-over from other donors' samples. V usage is TRBV27 and J usage is TRBJ1-1, with unresolved D. The CDR3 sequence: CASSLWAEMNTEAFF. For the CDR3, the DNA is TGTGCCAGCAGTTTATGGGCAGAGATGAACACTGAAGCTTTCTTT.